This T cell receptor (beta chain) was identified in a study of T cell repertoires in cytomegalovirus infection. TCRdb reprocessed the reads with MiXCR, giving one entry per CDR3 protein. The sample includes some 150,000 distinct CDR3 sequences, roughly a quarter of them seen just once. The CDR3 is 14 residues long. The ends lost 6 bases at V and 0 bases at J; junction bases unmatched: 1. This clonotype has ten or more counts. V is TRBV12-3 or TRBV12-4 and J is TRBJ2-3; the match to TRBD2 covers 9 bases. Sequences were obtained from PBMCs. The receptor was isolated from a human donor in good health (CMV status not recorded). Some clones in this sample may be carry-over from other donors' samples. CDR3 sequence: CASRTSGSTDTQYF. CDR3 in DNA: TGTGCCAGCAGGACTAGCGGAAGCACAGATACGCAGTATTTT.